This TCR beta chain was profiled in a study of T cell changes during pregnancy in multiple sclerosis. Assay used: immunoSEQ multiplex PCR; TCRdb lists only in-frame clones, some missing. The sample shows tens of thousands of clones, nearly 90% of them seen only once. Germline assignment: CDR1 MNHEY and CDR2 SVGAGI. There are 15 residues in the CDR3. The V and J ends lost 5 bases and 4 bases, in that order; junction bases with no gene match: 2. The sample consisted of CD8+ T cells from peripheral blood mononuclear cells, taken in the second trimester of pregnancy. This chain joins TRBV6-5 and TRBJ2-3; 14 bases match TRBD2. This TCR came from a female donor with multiple sclerosis, enrolled in a pregnancy study. The CDR3 DNA follows: TGTGCCAGCAGTGGGACTAGCGGGAGTCCAGATACGCAGTATTTT. Protein: CASSGTSGSPDTQYF.